This T cell receptor beta chain was sequenced for a study of blood T cells in healthy people across ages. Germline V lookup: CDR1 SGHTA, CDR2 FQGNSA. This CDR3 has 18 residues. In regard to this clonotype: An end of the junction differs from the germline gene, which may be a read error.

The extraction recovered at least 5 micrograms of total RNA per sample. A J-beta primer mix and a sample-barcoded 5' primer were used in a second PCR of about 7 to 11 cycles. TCRdb ran MiXCR on the 5' RACE reads and lists one entry per CDR3 protein. In the table there are 350,000 to 450,000 distinct CDR3 sequences, 50% to 60% of which are singletons. The sample comprised blood. This chain joins TRBV7-2 and TRBJ2-7; 11 nucleotides match TRBD2. The clonotype was recovered from a man aged 60-69 years in good health. The CDR3 nucleotides are TGTGCCAGCAGCCCTAGAGGTCGGGGGACTAGCGGTTCCTGCGAGCAGTACTTC. It codes for CASSPRGRGTSGSCEQYF. Full variable domain (outside the CDR3, taken from reference TRBV7-2 and TRBJ2-7): GAGVSQSPSNKVTEKGKDVELRCDPISGHTALYWYRQSLGQGLEFLIYFQGNSAPDKSGLPSDRFSAERTGGSVSTLTIQRTQQEDSAVYLCASSPRGRGTSGSCEQYFGPGTRLTVT.